This T cell receptor (beta chain) was identified during a study of control samples from healthy donors and cancer patients. Only in-frame clones appear in the TCRdb table, and some are missing; sequencing was by immunoSEQ multiplex PCR. The sample includes under 70,000 clones, about nine tenths of them seen just once. CDR1 is WSHSY and CDR2 is SAAADI in the germline V gene. The length of the CDR3 is 17 residues. The trim removed 10 bases at V and 4 bases at J, leaving 16 bases unmatched. Specimen: PBMCs. The V and J genes are TRBV10-2 and TRBJ1-6; 7 nucleotides match TRBD1. This TCR came from a man in his 60s with head and neck cancer. The CDR3 reads CAIIWGRDRRYNSPLHF. For the CDR3, the DNA is TGCGCCATCATCTGGGGGCGGGACAGAAGATATAATTCACCCCTCCACTTT.